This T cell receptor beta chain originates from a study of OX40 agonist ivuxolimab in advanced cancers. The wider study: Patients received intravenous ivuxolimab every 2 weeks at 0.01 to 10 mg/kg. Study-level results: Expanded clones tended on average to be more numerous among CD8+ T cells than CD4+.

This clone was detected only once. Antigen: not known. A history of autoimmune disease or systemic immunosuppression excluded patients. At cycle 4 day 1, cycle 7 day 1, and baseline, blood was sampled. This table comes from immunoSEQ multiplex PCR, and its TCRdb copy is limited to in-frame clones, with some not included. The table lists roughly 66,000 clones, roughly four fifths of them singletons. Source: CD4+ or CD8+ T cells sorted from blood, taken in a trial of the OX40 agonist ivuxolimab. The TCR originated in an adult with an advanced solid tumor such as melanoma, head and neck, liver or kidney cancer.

The CDR3 DNA reads TGTGCCAGCGGGGGGACAGGGCGAAACACCATATATTTT. Its translation: CASGGTGRNTIYF. V and J are TRBV6-1 and TRBJ1-3; the match to TRBD1 covers 9 bases. The junction had 4 bases not matched to a gene; V was cut back by 8 bases and J by 5 bases. This CDR3 is built from 13 residues. Germline CDR1 MNHNS, CDR2 SASEGT.